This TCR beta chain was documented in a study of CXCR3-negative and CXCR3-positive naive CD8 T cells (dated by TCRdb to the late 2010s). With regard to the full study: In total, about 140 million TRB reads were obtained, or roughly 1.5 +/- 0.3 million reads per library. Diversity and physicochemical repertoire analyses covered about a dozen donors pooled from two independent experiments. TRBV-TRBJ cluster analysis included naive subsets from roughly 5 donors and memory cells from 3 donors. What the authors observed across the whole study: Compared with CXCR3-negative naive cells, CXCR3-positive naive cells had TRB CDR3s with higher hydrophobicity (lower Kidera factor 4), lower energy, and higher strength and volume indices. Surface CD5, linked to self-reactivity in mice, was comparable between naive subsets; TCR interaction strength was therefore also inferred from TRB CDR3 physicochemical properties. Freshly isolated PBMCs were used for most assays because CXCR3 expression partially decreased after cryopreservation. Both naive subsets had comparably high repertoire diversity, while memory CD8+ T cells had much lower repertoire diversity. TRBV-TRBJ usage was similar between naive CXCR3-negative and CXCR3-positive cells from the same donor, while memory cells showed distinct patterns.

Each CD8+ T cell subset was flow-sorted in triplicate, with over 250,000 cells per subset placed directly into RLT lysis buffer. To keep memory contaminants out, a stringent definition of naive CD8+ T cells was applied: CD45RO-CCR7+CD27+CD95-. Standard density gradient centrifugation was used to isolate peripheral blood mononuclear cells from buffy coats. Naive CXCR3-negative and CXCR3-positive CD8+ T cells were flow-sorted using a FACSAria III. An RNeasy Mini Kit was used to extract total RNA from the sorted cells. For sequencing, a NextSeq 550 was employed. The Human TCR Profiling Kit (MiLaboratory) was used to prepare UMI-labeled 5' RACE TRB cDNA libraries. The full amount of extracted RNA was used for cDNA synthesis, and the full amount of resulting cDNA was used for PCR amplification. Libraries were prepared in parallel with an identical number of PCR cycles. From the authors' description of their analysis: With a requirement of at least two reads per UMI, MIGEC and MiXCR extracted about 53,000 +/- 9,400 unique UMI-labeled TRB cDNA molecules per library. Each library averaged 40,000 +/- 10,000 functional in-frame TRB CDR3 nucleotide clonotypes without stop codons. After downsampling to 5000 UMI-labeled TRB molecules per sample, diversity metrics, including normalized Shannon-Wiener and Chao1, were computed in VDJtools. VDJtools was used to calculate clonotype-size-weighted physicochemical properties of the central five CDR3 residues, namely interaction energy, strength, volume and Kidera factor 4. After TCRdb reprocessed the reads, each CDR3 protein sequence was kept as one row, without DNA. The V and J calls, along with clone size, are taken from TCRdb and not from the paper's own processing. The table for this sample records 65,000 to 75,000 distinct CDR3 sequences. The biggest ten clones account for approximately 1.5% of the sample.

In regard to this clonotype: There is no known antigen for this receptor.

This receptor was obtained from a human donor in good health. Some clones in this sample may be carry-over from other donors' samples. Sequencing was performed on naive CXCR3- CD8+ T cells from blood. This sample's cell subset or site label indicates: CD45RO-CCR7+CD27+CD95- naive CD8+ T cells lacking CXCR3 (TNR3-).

The CDR3 protein is CASSLRGQGEPYNQPQHF. The V and J segments used are TRBV7-2 and TRBJ1-5; the D call from TCRdb, TRBD1, cannot be confirmed without DNA. Including cysteine and phenylalanine, the CDR3 has 18 amino acids. Nucleotide data are not available. The germline V gene gives CDR1 as SGHTA and CDR2 as FQGNSA.